This TCR beta chain was retrieved from a study of blood T cells in healthy people across ages. A second PCR of 7 to 11 cycles used a sample-barcoded 5' primer and a J-beta primer mix. Carrying 12 random nucleotides, a template-switch adaptor labeled each individual cDNA molecule. TCRdb recomputed calls from the 5' RACE reads with MiXCR, one row per CDR3 protein. The data show more than 500,000 distinct CDR3 sequences, 25% to 30% seen once. The trim removed 1 base at V and 2 bases at J, leaving 4 bases unmatched. The CDR3 covers 15 residues. From germline, CDR1 is SGHRS and CDR2 YFSETQ. It was approximately 9 milliliters of peripheral blood that were drawn from each donor. The amount of total RNA extracted per sample was at least 6 micrograms.

Sequencing was carried out using blood. V and J are TRBV5-1 and TRBJ2-7, with TRBD1 matching over 9 bases. This receptor was identified in a woman aged 70-85 years in good health. CDR3 coding DNA: TGCGCCAGCAGCTTGAAGGGACAGGGAACCTACGAGCAGTACTTC. Translating gives CASSLKGQGTYEQYF.